Following are 32 T cell receptor beta chains from one sample sequenced in a study of blood T cells in healthy people across ages. Primed by a sample-barcoded 5' primer and a J-beta primer mix, a second PCR proceeded for about 6 to 12 cycles. Each CDR3 protein is one row after TCRdb ran MiXCR on the 5' RACE reads. The repertoire holds around 990,000 distinct CDR3 sequences, with almost 25% as singletons. In addition, the sample was reused for a study of T cells of mothers and their children.

The specimen was blood. Receptor source: a girl under 10 years old in good health.

A few counts support this clonotype. The chain combines TRBV19 with TRBJ1-2; 7 bases align to TRBD1. The V gene end was trimmed by 3 bases and the J gene end by 6 bases; junction bases not matched to a gene: 10. CDR1 and CDR2 (germline): LNHDA, SQIVND (reference sequence). The CDR3 contains 15 residues. In DNA form, the CDR3 reads TGTGCCAGTAGTATCGGAGGACAGGTTGTGAATGGCTACACCTTC. Its protein is CASSIGGQVVNGYTF.

V and J are TRBV5-5 and TRBJ2-5, with D possibly matching TRBD2 (6 bases). The DNA matches TRBJ2-1 better at its end, which makes the J call doubtful. Germline CDR1 reads SGHKS; CDR2 reads YYEKEE (reference sequence). The length of the CDR3 is 12 residues. The CDR3 DNA sequence: TGTGCCAGCAGCACTGGAGGGCCAGAGCAGTTCTTC. This translates into CASSTGGPEQFF.

J is TRBJ2-7 and V is TRBV27; D possibly corresponds to TRBD1 (6 bases). Trimming removed 8 bases at V and 7 bases at J, with 12 bases between. CDR3 length equals 11 residues. Germline V gives CDR1 MNHEY, CDR2 SMNVEV (reference sequence). The CDR3 region is CASGYTGEQYF. CDR3 DNA sequence: TGTGCCAGCGGCTACACAGGGGAGCAGTACTTC.

This clonotype was detected a few times. The chain links TRBV12-3 or TRBV12-4 to TRBJ1-1; the D is unclear. The CDR3 runs 15 residues. Trimming pared 7 bases from V and 3 bases from J, leaving 18 bases between. The chain's CDR3 is CASTPWGLRDTEAFF. The CDR3 DNA reads TGTGCCAGCACCCCCTGGGGTTTGAGGGACACTGAAGCTTTCTTT.

The V and J genes are TRBV29-1 and TRBJ2-2; tentatively, D is TRBD1 or TRBD2 (6 bases each). Trimming cost V 5 bases and J 1 base, with 8 bases left between them. The V gene's germline CDR1 is SQVTM and CDR2 ANQGSEA. The CDR3 runs to 13 residues. The CDR3 loop reads CSVRGLNTGELFF. Written as DNA, the CDR3 is TGCAGCGTTCGGGGGCTGAACACCGGGGAGCTGTTTTTT.

The rearrangement joins TRBV4-2 to TRBJ1-2; D perhaps matches TRBD1 (5 bases). The germline V gene encodes CDR1 LGHNA and CDR2 YNFKEQ. V shed 1 base and J shed 2 bases, with 11 bases lying between them. This CDR3 region has 15 residues. CDR3 nucleotide sequence: TGTGCCAGCAGCCAAGGGGCGGGGGGGAACTATGGCTACACCTTC. This translates into CASSQGAGGNYGYTF.

This clonotype was recorded a few times. The rearrangement joins TRBV12-3 or TRBV12-4 to TRBJ1-6, with no clear D. V was shortened by 2 bases and J by 10 bases, with 9 bases between the two germline ends. The CDR3 contains 13 residues. CDR3 amino acids: CASSLRTRSPLHF. The CDR3 bases are TGTGCCAGCAGTTTAAGGACCCGATCACCCCTCCACTTT.

The chain is built from TRBV6-4 and TRBJ1-1; tentatively, D is TRBD1 (6 bases). The germline V gene encodes CDR1 MRHNA and CDR2 SNTAGT. V was trimmed by 0 bases and J by 10 bases, leaving 21 bases between them. This CDR3 has 16 residues. In nucleotides, the CDR3 is TGTGCCAGCAGTGACTCGAGGATCGGGGGGGCACGAAGAGCTTTCTTT. The encoded protein is CASSDSRIGGARRAFF.

This clonotype was observed a handful of times. The chain combines TRBV6-2 or TRBV6-3 with TRBJ1-1; D uncertain. Germline CDR1 is MNHEY and CDR2 is SVGEGT. Trimming stripped 7 bases from V and 10 bases from J, with 10 bases between. This CDR3 region has 10 residues. This chain's CDR3 is CASKQSGAFF. The DNA of the CDR3 is TGTGCCAGCAAGCAGTCAGGAGCTTTCTTT.

The chain carries TRBV7-9 and TRBJ1-5; 7 bases agree with TRBD1. CDR3 length: 15 amino acids. The V segment lost 6 bases and the J segment 4 bases; nucleotides outside the gene matches: 9. Germline V gene sequence: CDR1 SEHNR, CDR2 FQNEAQ (reference sequence). The CDR3 loop reads CASSPTGALNQPQHF. The CDR3 region has the DNA TGTGCCAGCAGTCCTACAGGGGCCCTTAATCAGCCCCAGCATTTT.

CDR3 in DNA: TGTGCCAGCAGTCTCCCCCCAGGGTTGCCCAGGGAGCTGTTTTTT. Its translation is CASSLPPGLPRELFF. The genes are TRBV28 and TRBJ2-2, with a possible D match to TRBD1 (5 bases). V was clipped by 5 bases and J by 9 bases, with 19 bases between them. This CDR3 contains 15 residues. Germline CDR1 reads MDHEN; CDR2 reads SYDVKM.

This chain joins TRBV29-1 and TRBJ2-7; D might be TRBD1 (6 bases). Trimming removed 7 bases from V and 1 base from J, with 14 bases in between. Germline assignment: CDR1 SQVTM and CDR2 ANQGSEA. This CDR3 comprises 13 residues. CDR3 in amino acids: CSANLRGSYEQYF. DNA for the CDR3: TGCAGCGCCAATCTAAGGGGGTCCTACGAGCAGTACTTC.

This clonotype was recorded a few times. V and J are TRBV6-1 and TRBJ2-1; perhaps TRBD1 as D (7 bases). Between the trimmed V and J ends, which lost 1 base and 3 bases, there was a span of 10 bases. The germline gives CDR1 MNHNS, CDR2 SASEGT. The CDR3 spans 15 residues. The CDR3 sequence: CASSEDRGGYNEQFF. DNA for the CDR3: TGTGCCAGCAGTGAAGACAGGGGAGGCTACAATGAGCAGTTCTTC.

This clonotype was counted a few times. V usage is TRBV15 and J usage is TRBJ1-1; no firm D call. V lost 0 bases to trimming and J lost 3 bases, with 5 bases between them. Per the germline V gene, CDR1 is LNHNV and CDR2 is YYDKDF (reference sequence). This CDR3 region has 13 residues. The CDR3 DNA is TGTGCCACCAGCAGAGAGGAGCACACTGAAGCTTTCTTT. Its translation is CATSREEHTEAFF.

The CDR3 loop reads CASSTPDGDGYTF. The CDR3 nucleotides read TGTGCCAGCAGCACACCAGACGGTGATGGCTACACCTTC. The chain carries TRBV28 and TRBJ1-2; unclear D gene. Germline V gene sequence: CDR1 MDHEN, CDR2 SYDVKM. The CDR3 is 13 amino acids. V lost 6 bases, J lost 6 bases, and 14 bases lay in between.

This CDR3 is CASSQVGGRDRPLETQYF. CDR3 nucleotides: TGTGCCAGCAGCCAAGTTGGCGGCCGAGACAGGCCTCTGGAGACCCAGTACTTC. The V gene is TRBV3-1, the J gene TRBJ2-5, with D tentatively TRBD1 (6 bases). Germline CDR1 is LGHDT and CDR2 is YNNKEL (reference sequence). The V and J ends lost 1 base and 5 bases respectively, with 23 bases between them. The CDR3 totals 18 residues.

This sequence joins TRBV5-5 and TRBJ2-5, with 7 bases lining up with TRBD1. The closer fit of TRBJ2-7 to the DNA end suggests the J call may be wrong. Germline V gives CDR1 SGHKS, CDR2 YYEKEE (reference sequence). The CDR3 consists of 15 residues. The CDR3, as DNA: TGTGCCAGCAGCACGCCGGGACAGACCTCATACGAGCAGTACTTC. This translates into CASSTPGQTSYEQYF.

The J gene is TRBJ1-6, the V gene TRBV19; D is uncertain. The CDR3 spans 13 residues. Germline CDR1 LNHDA, CDR2 SQIVND (reference sequence). V was pared by 10 bases and J by 7 bases, with 14 bases between. DNA for the CDR3: TGTGCCACCTTAACAAGAACCAATTCACCCCTCCACTTT. Translation: CATLTRTNSPLHF.

V and J are TRBV6-1 and TRBJ2-7, with a tentative D call TRBD2 (6 bases). Germline assignment: CDR1 MNHNS and CDR2 SASEGT. This CDR3 comprises 19 residues. V gave up 4 bases and J gave up 2 bases, with 27 bases separating them. This CDR3 is CASSATPPLSGVSPYEQYF. CDR3 coding DNA: TGTGCCAGCAGTGCCACTCCCCCGCTTAGCGGTGTCTCACCCTACGAGCAGTACTTC.

The V and J genes are TRBV29-1 and TRBJ1-2; unclear D gene. CDR1 is SQVTM and CDR2 is ANQGSEA in the germline V gene. Between the trimmed V and J ends, which lost 6 bases and 9 bases, there was a span of 20 bases. The CDR3 spans 13 residues. CDR3 nucleotide sequence: TGCAGCGTCAACTGGCTTCAGCAGGATAGCTACACCTTC. Protein sequence: CSVNWLQQDSYTF.

This chain joins TRBV5-1 and TRBJ2-2, with D tentatively TRBD2 (6 bases). Trimming took 2 bases from V and 4 from J, leaving 27 bases between them. The CDR3 loop spans 20 amino acids. Germline V gene lookup returns CDR1 SGHRS and CDR2 YFSETQ. The CDR3 sequence is CASSFVGGPTLGDSTGELFF. The CDR3 DNA reads TGCGCCAGCAGCTTTGTCGGAGGACCCACCTTAGGGGACTCCACCGGGGAGCTGTTTTTT.

This clonotype was picked up a small number of times. This chain uses TRBV27 with TRBJ2-4, with 8 bases fitting TRBD1. Germline trimming cut 10 bases from V and 8 bases from J; bases unmatched to any gene: 13. This CDR3 has 14 residues. Germline lookup yields CDR1 MNHEY and CDR2 SMNVEV (reference sequence). The CDR3 here is CANRQDRDHHIQYF. In DNA form, the CDR3 reads TGTGCCAACAGGCAGGACAGGGATCATCACATTCAGTACTTC.

The chain recombines TRBV2 with TRBJ1-1; TRBD1 agrees at 7 bases. The germline gives CDR1 SNHLY, CDR2 FYNNEI. Trimming removed 9 bases from V and 4 bases from J; junction bases left unmatched: 8. The CDR3 totals 13 residues. The CDR3 reads CARGEGAGTEAFF. Written as DNA, the CDR3 is TGTGCCAGGGGAGAGGGGGCTGGCACTGAAGCTTTCTTT.

The chain links TRBV7-9 to TRBJ2-5; 8 bases are shared with TRBD1. The CDR3 spans 14 residues. Germline loops: CDR1 SEHNR, CDR2 FQNEAQ (reference sequence). V lost 2 bases, J lost 4 bases, and 3 bases stayed unmatched. CDR3 region: CASSLLRGRETQYF. In DNA, the CDR3 is TGTGCCAGCAGCTTACTCAGGGGGCGAGAGACCCAGTACTTC.

Only a few counts were recorded for this clonotype. The chain employs TRBV6-5 and TRBJ2-1, with 8 nucleotides matching TRBD2. This CDR3 has 15 amino acids. Germline-derived CDR1 and CDR2 are MNHEY and SVGAGI. With 3 bases clipped from V and 2 bases from J, the junction kept 3 bases outside the gene matches. CDR3 DNA: TGTGCCAGCAGTTATACTAGCGGACCCTACAATGAGCAGTTCTTC. This gives the protein CASSYTSGPYNEQFF.

This clonotype was recorded a few times. The CDR3 spells CSVEEFLRGTGKGYGYTF. CDR3 nucleotides: TGCAGCGTTGAAGAGTTCTTAAGGGGAACAGGGAAGGGCTATGGCTACACCTTC. The chain links TRBV29-1 to TRBJ1-2; the D gene is possibly TRBD1 (6 bases). Germline loops: CDR1 SQVTM, CDR2 ANQGSEA. V gave up 0 bases and J gave up 4 bases, with 24 bases separating them. This CDR3 has 18 residues.

J is TRBJ2-1 and V is TRBV19; 8 bases line up with TRBD2. The CDR3 is made up of 17 amino acids. The junction had 8 bases not matched to a gene; V was cut back by 3 bases and J by 1 base. Germline V gene sequence: CDR1 LNHDA, CDR2 SQIVND (reference sequence). CDR3 sequence (DNA): TGTGCCAGTAGTATTAGGCTAGCGGGCTTTTCCTACAATGAGCAGTTCTTC. This sequence encodes CASSIRLAGFSYNEQFF.

In this sample, this clonotype turned up a few times. The chain has TRBV28 and TRBJ1-4; 8 bases align to TRBD1. Germline CDR1 reads MDHEN; CDR2 reads SYDVKM. The length of the CDR3 is 14 residues. V lost 6 bases, J lost 8 bases, and 8 bases stayed unmatched. The chain's CDR3 is CASSLRGRYEKLFF. In DNA, the CDR3 is TGTGCCAGCAGCCTCAGGGGGCGATACGAAAAACTGTTTTTT.

Only a few counts were recorded for this clonotype. This rearrangement joins TRBV11-2 to TRBJ2-5, with 9 bases that match TRBD2. The V segment lost 2 bases and the J segment 1 base; nucleotides outside the gene matches: 8. Germline CDR1 and CDR2: SGHAT and FQNNGV. CDR3 length: 17 amino acids. CDR3 nucleotide sequence: TGTGCCAGCAGCTTAACAACTGGCGGGAGGGGCCAAGAGACCCAGTACTTC. Translated: CASSLTTGGRGQETQYF.

This clonotype occurred a few times. V usage is TRBV7-8 and J usage is TRBJ2-4, with a possible D match to TRBD2 (5 bases). Germline V lookup: CDR1 SGHVS, CDR2 FQNEAQ. Deletions cut 11 bases from V and 4 bases from J, with 18 bases between. The CDR3 length is 14 residues. DNA for the CDR3: TGTGCCGTTGGTGGGAGCCCCCTGAAAAACATTCAGTACTTC. As protein: CAVGGSPLKNIQYF.

This clonotype turned up a few times. The CDR3: CASSPDQGNEQFF. In DNA form, the CDR3 reads TGTGCCAGCAGCCCGGATCAGGGCAATGAGCAGTTCTTC. This sequence joins TRBV7-9 and TRBJ2-5; possible D gene TRBD1, 5 bases. The J call may be mistaken, given a closer DNA end match to TRBJ2-1. Germline-derived CDR1 and CDR2 are SEHNR and FQNEAQ (reference sequence). This CDR3 has 13 residues.

The chain joins TRBV5-6 to TRBJ2-1; D remains unclear. Trimming shortened V by 2 bases and J by 5 bases, and 8 bases separated the two germline ends. CDR1 and CDR2 from the germline V gene are SGHDT and YYEEEE. The CDR3 sequence is 13 residues long. The CDR3 nucleotides are TGTGCCAGCAGCTTTTGGCAGAACAATGAGCAGTTCTTC. It codes for CASSFWQNNEQFF.